This entry describes one TCR beta chain. This clonotype appeared many times. No cognate antigen has been identified for it. No clone much larger than this one lies a single base away; base qualities are absent. Receptor libraries were prepared by RT-PCR. Sequencing used a NextSeq 550. TCRdb reran the public reads through fastp at Q25 and MiXCR, keeping productive beta chains. When rows share a CDR3 protein, they turn into one entry using the most common DNA and genes. This sample holds roughly 190,000 distinct CDR3 sequences; 35% to 50% were observed only once. The ten largest clones capture 33% of the sample. These data originate in a study of patients and donors after allogeneic stem cell transplantation (dated by TCRdb to 2020 to 2022). The CDR3 starts with the cysteine, ends with the phenylalanine, and has 15 residues. Here the CDR3 DNA is all that survives: 45 bases in frame from base 1. Trimming costs V 6 bases and J 0 bases, and their ends lie 14 bases apart.

Source material: blood, either unsorted or a sorted T cell fraction (not recorded which). The chain uses TRBV12-3 or TRBV12-4 and TRBJ1-1, with an unclear D gene assignment. This TCR was recovered from a human donor who was either an allogeneic HSCT recipient or a stem cell or donor lymphocyte infusion donor (not recorded which). It is not recorded whose cells these are; they may come from a transplant donor. The DNA sequence is as follows: TGTGCCAGCAGCCCAAGGGAAGGGATGAACACTGAAGCTTTCTTT. It encodes CASSPREGMNTEAFF.